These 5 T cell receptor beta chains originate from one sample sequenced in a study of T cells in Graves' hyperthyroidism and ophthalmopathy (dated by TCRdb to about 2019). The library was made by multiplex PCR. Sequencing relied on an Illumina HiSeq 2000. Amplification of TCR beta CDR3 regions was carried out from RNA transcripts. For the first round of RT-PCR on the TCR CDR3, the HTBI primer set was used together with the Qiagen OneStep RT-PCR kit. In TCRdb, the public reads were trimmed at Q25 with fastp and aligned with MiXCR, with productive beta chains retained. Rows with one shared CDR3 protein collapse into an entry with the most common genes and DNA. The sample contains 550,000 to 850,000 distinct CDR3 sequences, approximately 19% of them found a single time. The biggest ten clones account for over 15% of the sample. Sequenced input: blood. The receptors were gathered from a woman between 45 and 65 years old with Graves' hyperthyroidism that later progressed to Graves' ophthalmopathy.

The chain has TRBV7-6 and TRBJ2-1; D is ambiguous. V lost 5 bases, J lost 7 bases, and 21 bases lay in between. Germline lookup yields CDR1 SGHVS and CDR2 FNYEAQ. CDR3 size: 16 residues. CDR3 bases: TGTGCCAGCAGCATGACGGACCAAAAACCGGGTAATGAGCAGTTCTTC. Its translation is CASSMTDQKPGNEQFF.

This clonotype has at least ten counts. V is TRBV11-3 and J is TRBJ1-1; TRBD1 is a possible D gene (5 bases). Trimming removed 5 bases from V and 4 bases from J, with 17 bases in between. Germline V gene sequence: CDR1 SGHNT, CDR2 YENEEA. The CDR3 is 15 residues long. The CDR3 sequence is CASSPRGGKVTEAFF. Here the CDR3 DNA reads TGTGCCAGCAGCCCACGGGGGGGGAAGGTCACTGAAGCTTTCTTT.

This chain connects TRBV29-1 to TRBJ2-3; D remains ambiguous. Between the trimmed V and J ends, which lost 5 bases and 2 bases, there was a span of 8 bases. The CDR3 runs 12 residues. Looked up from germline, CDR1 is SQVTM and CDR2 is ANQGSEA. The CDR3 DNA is TGCAGCGTTTCTGGCCACACAGATACGCAGTATTTT. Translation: CSVSGHTDTQYF.

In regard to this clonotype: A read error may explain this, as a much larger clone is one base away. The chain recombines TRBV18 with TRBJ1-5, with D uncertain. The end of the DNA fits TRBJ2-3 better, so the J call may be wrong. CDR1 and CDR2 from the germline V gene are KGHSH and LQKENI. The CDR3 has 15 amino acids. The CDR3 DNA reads TGTGCCAGCTCATCGGACGGATTTAGCAATCAGCCCCAGTATTTT. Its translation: CASSSDGFSNQPQYF.

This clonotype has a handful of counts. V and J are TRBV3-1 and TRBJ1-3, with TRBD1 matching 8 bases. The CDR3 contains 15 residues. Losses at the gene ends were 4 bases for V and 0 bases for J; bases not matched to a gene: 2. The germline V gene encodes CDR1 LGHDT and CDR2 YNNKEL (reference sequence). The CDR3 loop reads CASSPGQASGNTIYF. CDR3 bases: TGTGCCAGCAGCCCGGGACAGGCCTCTGGAAACACCATATATTTT.